Following are 19 T cell receptor beta chains from one sample sequenced in a study of blood T cell repertoires in COVID-19. The assay was immunoSEQ multiplex PCR, and TCRdb's table has in-frame clones only and misses some. The sample has fewer than 500,000 clones; 87% are singletons. Sequenced sample: PBMCs or T cells enriched from blood (not recorded which). These receptor sequences come from a woman aged 18-29 years with acute COVID-19.

V usage is TRBV25-1 and J usage is TRBJ2-3; 10 nucleotides agree with TRBD2. This CDR3 is 16 amino acids long. Germline V gene sequence: CDR1 MGHDK, CDR2 SYGVNS. V lost 3 bases, J lost 3 bases, and 6 bases stayed unmatched. CDR3 region: CASSDLAGARTDTQYF. The CDR3 DNA reads TGTGCCAGCAGTGACCTAGCGGGAGCGAGGACAGATACGCAGTATTTT.

In this sample, this clone turned up once. The rearrangement uses TRBV21-1 and TRBJ2-2; the table's D call of TRBD1 was not tested on the DNA. TRBV21-1 is deemed a pseudogene. CDR3 length equals 13 residues. The CDR3 DNA sequence: TGTGCCAGCAGCCCTGCAGTTGCTGGGGAGCTGTTTTTT. Translated: CASSPAVAGELFF.

The genes are TRBV24-1 and TRBJ1-2; TRBD1 is a possible D gene (5 bases). Between the trimmed V and J ends, which lost 6 bases and 2 bases, there was a span of 12 bases. Germline V CDR1 and CDR2: KGHDR, SFDVKD. The CDR3 is 14 residues long. In DNA form, the CDR3 reads TGTGCCACCAGTTCCGGGGGATCGAACTATGGCTACACCTTC. Translating it yields CATSSGGSNYGYTF.

The J gene is TRBJ2-1, the V gene TRBV5-1; 9 nucleotides agree with TRBD2. Germline V gene sequence: CDR1 SGHRS, CDR2 YFSETQ. The CDR3 contains 15 residues. Trimming took 5 bases from V and 2 from J; bases not matched to a gene: 5. The chain's CDR3 is CASSRSGGPYNEQFF. DNA for the CDR3: TGCGCCAGCAGTAGGAGCGGGGGGCCCTACAATGAGCAGTTCTTC.

V gene TRBV6-5 combines with J gene TRBJ1-2; the D is unclear. This CDR3 is 12 amino acids long. Per germline, CDR1 MNHEY and CDR2 SVGAGI. V shed 8 bases and J shed 1 base, with 8 bases lying between them. The CDR3, as DNA: TGTGCCAGCCCGAAGCATAACTATGGCTACACCTTC. Protein product: CASPKHNYGYTF.

The chain has TRBV19 and TRBJ2-7; the match to TRBD1 covers 7 bases. The CDR3 runs 14 residues. J lost 6 bases, V lost 3 bases, and 8 bases had no gene match. CDR1 LNHDA and CDR2 SQIVND come from the germline V gene (reference sequence). The CDR3 loop is CASSMWTGDGEQYF. CDR3 nucleotides: TGTGCCAGTAGTATGTGGACAGGAGATGGCGAGCAGTACTTC.

The chain is built from TRBV6-5 and TRBJ2-7, with a tentative D call TRBD2 (6 bases). The CDR3 covers 13 residues. Trimming took off 5 bases at V and 3 bases at J, with 11 bases between the two ends. The germline V gene encodes CDR1 MNHEY and CDR2 SVGAGI. CDR3 DNA sequence: TGTGCCAGCAGTCTCCGGGGGTTCTACGAGCAGTACTTC. Translating it yields CASSLRGFYEQYF.

The chain is built from TRBV19 and TRBJ1-2, with 7 positions matching TRBD1. Germline V gene sequence: CDR1 LNHDA, CDR2 SQIVND (reference sequence). Germline trimming cut 3 bases from V and 3 bases from J; bases unmatched to any gene: 10. The CDR3 extends over 16 amino acids. DNA for the CDR3: TGTGCCAGTAGTATTCACCCAGGGGGTCGGGACTATGGCTACACCTTC. Protein sequence: CASSIHPGGRDYGYTF.

This clone was detected once. V usage is TRBV27 and J usage is TRBJ2-7; 15 bases agree with TRBD2. The V and J ends lost 6 bases and 0 bases, in that order; junction bases with no gene match: 12. From germline, CDR1 is MNHEY and CDR2 SMNVEV (reference sequence). This CDR3 has 19 amino acids. The CDR3 region is CASRRRMGLAGGSSYEQYF. CDR3 sequence (DNA): TGTGCCAGCAGGCGCCGGATGGGACTAGCGGGGGGAAGCTCCTACGAGCAGTACTTC.

The V call is TRBV7-2, the J call TRBJ1-5; 8 bases agree with TRBD1. CDR1 is SGHTA, CDR2 FQGNSA, per germline. This CDR3 is 14 amino acids long. V lost 5 bases and J lost 6; bases outside the gene matches: 6. The CDR3 loop is CASSLGQDRQPQHF. CDR3 bases: TGTGCCAGCAGCCTGGGACAGGATCGTCAGCCCCAGCATTTT. The complete variable domain, with remaining parts taken from reference TRBV7-2 and TRBJ1-5, reads GAGVSQSPSNKVTEKGKDVELRCDPISGHTALYWYRQSLGQGLEFLIYFQGNSAPDKSGLPSDRFSAERTGGSVSTLTIQRTQQEDSAVYLCASSLGQDRQPQHFGDGTRLSIL.

V gene TRBV11-2 combines with J gene TRBJ2-1; a weak D match, TRBD1 (6 bases). Germline V gives CDR1 SGHAT, CDR2 FQNNGV. Trimming cost V 2 bases and J 9 bases, with 20 bases left between them. The CDR3 contains 16 residues. The CDR3 spells CASSLSPRMGAIEQFF. The CDR3 region has the DNA TGTGCCAGCAGCTTAAGTCCACGGATGGGGGCGATTGAGCAGTTCTTC.

The chain joins TRBV5-6 to TRBJ1-6; D is perhaps TRBD1 (5 bases). CDR1 and CDR2 (germline): SGHDT, YYEEEE. V was trimmed by 1 base and J by 0 bases, leaving 8 bases between them. This CDR3 comprises 16 residues. CDR3 loop: CASSLRGFSYNSPLHF. DNA for the CDR3: TGTGCCAGCAGCTTGAGGGGCTTCTCCTATAATTCACCCCTCCACTTT.

The chain uses TRBV5-1 and TRBJ2-5; TRBD2 matches at 7 bases. This CDR3 contains 13 residues. Germline CDR1 SGHRS, CDR2 YFSETQ. V dropped 2 bases and J dropped 5; count of bases not matched to a gene: 3. CDR3: CASSLLGGETQYF. DNA of the CDR3: TGCGCCAGCAGCTTACTGGGGGGGGAGACCCAGTACTTC.

The chain carries TRBV13 and TRBJ2-7, with 11 bases lining up with TRBD1. V shed 4 bases and J 5 bases; nucleotides not matched to a gene: 16. This CDR3 contains 18 residues. The germline V gene encodes CDR1 PRHDT and CDR2 FYEKMQ (reference sequence). Here the CDR3 reads CASSSWTGGEFARDEQYF. The CDR3 DNA sequence: TGTGCCAGCAGCTCCTGGACAGGGGGCGAATTCGCAAGGGACGAGCAGTACTTC.

The chain has TRBV5-1 and TRBJ2-5; 12 positions match TRBD1. Germline lookup yields CDR1 SGHRS and CDR2 YFSETQ. The trim removed 3 bases at V and 7 bases at J, leaving 7 bases unmatched. The CDR3 length is 15 residues. The CDR3 coding sequence is TGCGCCAGCAGCTACGGGACAGGGGGCGCCGCGACCCAGTACTTC. It yields the protein CASSYGTGGAATQYF.

V usage is TRBV4-3 and J usage is TRBJ2-1, with 10 bases fitting TRBD2. The germline V gene has CDR1 LGHNA and CDR2 YSLEER. This CDR3 has 15 amino acids. The trim removed 4 bases at V and 4 bases at J, leaving 4 bases unmatched. The CDR3 spells CASSPTSGTYNEQFF. The CDR3 DNA reads TGCGCCAGCAGCCCCACTAGCGGGACTTACAATGAGCAGTTCTTC.

This clone was seen a handful of times. The chain has TRBV10-3 and TRBJ1-5; D remains ambiguous. From germline, CDR1 is ENHRY and CDR2 SYGVKD. The V and J ends lost 5 bases and 7 bases respectively, with 21 bases between them. This CDR3 has 16 residues. The CDR3 DNA reads as TGTGCCATCAGTAGGAATGGCAGGAATGAGGGACAGCCCCAGCATTTT. This translates into CAISRNGRNEGQPQHF.

The genes are TRBV5-4 and TRBJ2-5; tentative D call: TRBD2 (6 bases). V was cut by 5 bases and J by 0 bases, with 11 bases left in between. The CDR3 totals 14 residues. The germline V gene encodes CDR1 SGHNT and CDR2 YYREEE (reference sequence). The CDR3, as DNA: TGTGCCAGCAGGACGGAGGGGCACCAAGAGACCCAGTACTTC. It encodes CASRTEGHQETQYF.

This chain links TRBV10-1 with TRBJ2-7; possible D gene TRBD2, 6 bases. The CDR3 runs 13 residues. The V end was cut by 5 bases, the J end by 0 bases, with 8 bases between. The germline V gene has CDR1 WNHNN and CDR2 SYGVQD (reference sequence). The DNA of the CDR3 is TGCGCCAGCAGTATCGGGAGCTCCTACGAGCAGTACTTC. Translated, it gives CASSIGSSYEQYF.